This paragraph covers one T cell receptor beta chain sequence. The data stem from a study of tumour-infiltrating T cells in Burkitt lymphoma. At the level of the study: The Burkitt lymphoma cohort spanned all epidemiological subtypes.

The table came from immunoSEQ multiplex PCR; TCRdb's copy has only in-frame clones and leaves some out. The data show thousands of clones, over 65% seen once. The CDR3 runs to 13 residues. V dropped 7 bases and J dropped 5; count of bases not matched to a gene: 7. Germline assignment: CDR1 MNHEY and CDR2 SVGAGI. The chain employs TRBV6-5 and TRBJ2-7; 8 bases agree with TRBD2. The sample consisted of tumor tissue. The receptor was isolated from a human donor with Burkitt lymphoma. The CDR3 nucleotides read TGTGCCAGCACCCCTAGCGGGCTACACGAGCAGTACTTC. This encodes CASTPSGLHEQYF.